These 19 T cell receptor beta chains originate from one sample sequenced in a study of tumor-infiltrating lymphocytes in primary liver carcinoma. The input was 450 to 550 ng total RNA; TCR beta cDNA was made from it with a constant-region primer. Libraries for TCR beta were built through three nested multiplex PCR rounds, which together made up a slightly modified ARM-PCR procedure. The study ran its first two PCR rounds for around 10 cycles each, using TRBV1-TRBV30 forward primers and a C-beta reverse primer. TCRdb analysed the multiplex PCR reads with MiXCR anew, one entry per CDR3 protein. The sample gives some 190,000 distinct CDR3 sequences, approximately 80% of which show up once; 15% to 20% is in the top ten. The source material, roughly 18-32 mg of unsorted bulk tissue, was used to co-extract RNA and DNA. The sequenced sample was tumor tissue from primary liver carcinoma. The source of these receptors is a man in his forties or fifties with primary liver carcinoma and hepatitis B virus infection.

Concerning this clonotype itself: The junction departs from the called germline gene at one end, perhaps through a read error. The J gene is TRBJ2-2, the V gene TRBV29-1; possible D gene TRBD2, 5 bases. Germline-derived CDR1 and CDR2 are SQVTM and ANQGSEA. CDR3 length equals 15 residues. The CDR3 bases are TGCAGTGTTACGGGGAGTGTAGGGCGAACCGGGGAGCTGGTTTTT. Translation gives CSVTGSVGRTGELVF.

The V call is TRBV29-1, the J call TRBJ1-5; maybe TRBD1 (5 bases). Trimming cost V 6 bases and J 4 bases, with 22 bases left between them. The CDR3 spans 16 residues. Germline CDR1 is SQVTM and CDR2 is ANQGSEA. The DNA for the CDR3 is TGCAGCGTCAAGGCAGGGCCAGCCGGAAGGAATCAGCCCCAGCATTTT. Translation: CSVKAGPAGRNQPQHF.

About this clonotype itself: This is likely a read error, given that the CDR3 carries no conserved phenylalanine or tryptophan at its end. The genes are TRBV4-3 and TRBJ2-7, with 14 bases identical to TRBD2. The CDR3 covers 23 residues. Germline V gene data show CDR1 as LGHNA and CDR2 as YSLEER. Losses at the gene ends were 4 bases for V and 7 bases for J; bases not matched to a gene: 30. CDR3 DNA: TGCGCCAGCAGCCGTCTACCGGGACAGGGGATACCGACTAGCGGGAGGGTCGGGGGAGAGCAGTACTTA. Protein: CASSRLPGQGIPTSGRVGGEQYL.

Notes on this clonotype: At one of its ends the junction is not consistent with the germline gene, which may arise from a read error. The V gene is TRBV28, the J gene TRBJ2-4; D may be TRBD1 or TRBD2 (6 bases each). CDR3 length equals 14 residues. Germline CDR1 reads MDHEN; CDR2 reads SYDVKM. The CDR3 DNA reads as TGTGCCAGCAGTTTAATGGGGGGCGGATACATTCAATACTTC. This codes for CASSLMGGGYIQYF.

The rearrangement joins TRBV6-1 to TRBJ2-1; maybe TRBD2 (5 bases). Trimming cost V 7 bases and J 5 bases, with 24 bases left between them. Germline CDR1 is MNHNS and CDR2 is SASEGT. The CDR3 loop spans 17 amino acids. CDR3 in DNA: TGTGCCAGCATTTTAATGAGAAGTGGAACTAGAGACAATGAGCAGTTCTTC. Translation gives CASILMRSGTRDNEQFF.

This clonotype was seen just once. The CDR3 does not end in the conserved phenylalanine or tryptophan, so this is likely a read error. The chain links TRBV14 to TRBJ2-1, with TRBD2 identical over 8 bases. Trimming removed 6 bases from V and 5 bases from J; junction bases left unmatched: 12. The V gene's germline CDR1 is SGHDN and CDR2 FVKESK. The CDR3 runs 16 residues. The CDR3 here is CASSAVAGSVNNEQFS. The CDR3 DNA is TGTGCCAGCAGTGCCGTAGCGGGATCGGTAAACAATGAGCAGTTCTCT.

As regards this clonotype: One junction end disagrees with the germline gene, perhaps due to a read error. This chain uses TRBV6-5 with TRBJ2-3, with 9 positions matching TRBD2. Germline lookup yields CDR1 MNHEY and CDR2 SVGAGI. The CDR3 length is 15 residues. In nucleotides, the CDR3 is TGTGTCAGCAACCCAGGACTAGCGAGAACAAATACGCAGTATTTT. Protein product: CVSNPGLARTNTQYF.

This clonotype was observed once. A clone one base away is much larger, so this may be a read error. The J gene is TRBJ2-2, the V gene TRBV5-1, with D unresolved. CDR3 size: 12 residues. Germline-derived CDR1 and CDR2 are SGHRS and YFSETQ. V lost 9 bases to trimming and J lost 3 bases, with 9 bases between them. This CDR3 reads CATSFYTGELFF. CDR3 DNA: TGCGCCACCAGTTTTTACACCGGGGAGCTGTTTTTT.

Remarks on this clonotype: The junction departs from the called germline gene at one end, perhaps through a read error. V is TRBV28 and J is TRBJ1-2; 7 bases line up with TRBD1. Germline values: CDR1 MDHEN, CDR2 SYDVKM. The CDR3 extends over 13 amino acids. In DNA form, the CDR3 reads TGCGCCAGCAGTATGGAGGGGGCTTATGCCTACACCTTC. This encodes CASSMEGAYAYTF.

A note on this clonotype: The CDR3 does not end in the conserved phenylalanine or tryptophan, so this is likely a read error. V and J are TRBV4-2 and TRBJ2-3, with 16 bases lining up with TRBD2. The germline V gene has CDR1 LGHNA and CDR2 YNFKEQ. The CDR3 has 16 amino acids. As DNA, the CDR3 is TGTGCCAGCAGCGGGGGACTAGCGGGAGGGACAGATATGCAGTATGTT. Its translation: CASSGGLAGGTDMQYV.

Note on this clonotype: The germline gene is not matched at one end of the junction; a read error may be the cause. The chain employs TRBV11-3 and TRBJ2-7; 7 bases are shared with TRBD2. Germline V gene data show CDR1 as SGHNT and CDR2 as YENEEA. CDR3 length equals 14 residues. CDR3 sequence reads: CASSLGQGDYEQYF. The CDR3, as DNA: TGTGCCAGCAGCCTTGGACAAGGGGACTACGAACAGTACTTC.

Concerning this clonotype itself: The junction and the germline gene differ at one end; a read error may be behind it. The V and J genes are TRBV4-3 and TRBJ2-7; 10 bases are a match to TRBD2. Germline V gene data show CDR1 as LGHNA and CDR2 as YSLEER. The CDR3 loop spans 15 amino acids. In nucleotides, the CDR3 is TGTGCCAGTAGCCAAGATGTTCTAGCGGGAGACGAGCATTACTTC. Encoded protein: CASSQDVLAGDEHYF.

Details on this clonotype: One end of the junction fails to match germline, which may point to a read error. The chain joins TRBV10-3 to TRBJ2-7, with 11 bases identical to TRBD2. CDR1 and CDR2 (germline): ENHRY, SYGVKD. The CDR3 is made up of 14 amino acids. The CDR3 nucleotides read TGTGTCATCAGTGAGGCTAGCGGGAGGTACGAGCAGTACTTC. Its protein product is CVISEASGRYEQYF.

About this clonotype itself: The conserved phenylalanine or tryptophan is not found at the CDR3 terminus, so this likely reflects a read error. The chain uses TRBV29-1 and TRBJ2-5, with 8 bases aligning to TRBD1. The CDR3 has 13 residues. Germline CDR1 is SQVTM and CDR2 is ANQGSEA. Trimming at V came to 2 bases and at J to 4 bases, leaving 3 bases not matched to a gene. The CDR3 region has the DNA TGCAGCGTTGAACACAGGGGGAGAGAGACCCAGTACATC. Its protein is CSVEHRGRETQYI.

Only one count was recorded for this clonotype. A much larger clone lies a single base off, so this may be a read error. V gene TRBV21-1 combines with J gene TRBJ1-3. TRBV21-1 is reported as a pseudogene. The CDR3 covers 10 residues. This CDR3 reads CANRGNTIYF. The CDR3 nucleotides are TGTGCCAACAGGGGAAACACCATATATTTT.

Worth noting for this clonotype: The junction departs from the called germline gene at one end, perhaps through a read error. The rearrangement joins TRBV4-2 to TRBJ2-7, with 7 bases aligning to TRBD2. CDR3 length equals 16 residues. Germline V gives CDR1 LGHNA, CDR2 YNFKEQ. CDR3 nucleotides: TGTCCCAGCAACCCAGAACTAGCGCCGAGGACGGACGAGCAGTACTTC. Translation gives CPSNPELAPRTDEQYF.

This clonotype has more than one count but fewer than ten. CDR3 sequence reads: CSARAGTGTDTQYF. DNA for the CDR3: TGCAGCGCCCGGGCGGGAACCGGCACAGATACGCAGTATTTT. The chain recombines TRBV29-1 with TRBJ2-3; possibly TRBD2 for D (6 bases). The germline V gene encodes CDR1 SQVTM and CDR2 ANQGSEA. CDR3 length: 14 amino acids. V was trimmed by 7 bases and J by 1 base, leaving 15 bases between them.

Remarks on this clonotype: Mismatch with germline at one junction end may stem from a read error. This chain connects TRBV5-6 to TRBJ2-3; 9 nucleotides agree with TRBD1. This CDR3 region has 14 residues. Germline CDR1 is SGHDT and CDR2 is YYEEEE. CDR3 in DNA: TGTGCTAGCAGCCCACAGGGGGCCACAGTTACGCAGTATTTT. Protein product: CASSPQGATVTQYF.

The gene calls are TRBV5-6 and TRBJ2-5; the D gene is possibly TRBD2 (5 bases). Germline V CDR1 and CDR2: SGHDT, YYEEEE. This CDR3 has 14 residues. Trimming shortened V by 5 bases and J by 0 bases, and 11 bases separated the two germline ends. CDR3 bases: TGTGCCAGCAGATCGGAGGCTAACCAAGAGACCCAGTACTTC. Amino acid sequence: CASRSEANQETQYF.